This is a list of T cell receptor beta chains from one sample in a study of response to subunit inactivated influenza vaccine. Each CDR3 protein gets one entry after TCRdb re-called the RT-PCR reads with MiXCR. The table includes 600,000 to 850,000 distinct CDR3 sequences, 12% to 15% detected once. This material consisted of PBMCs from blood, taken 14 to 15 days before vaccination. These receptors came from a man aged 45-65 years who received an inactivated influenza vaccine. CDR3s include the opening cysteine and the closing phenylalanine or tryptophan. D genes are given only for firm matches. Size tells how often a clone was seen (once, few, many) or the class of an expanded clone, and some rows leave it out.

V gene,D gene,J gene,CDR3 length,clone size,CDR3 protein,CDR3 DNA
TRBV4-2,.,TRBJ1-1,16,few,CASSQDRVWGNTEAFF,TGTGCCAGCAGCCAAGACAGAGTGTGGGGAAACACTGAAGCTTTCTTT
TRBV5-1,TRBD2,TRBJ2-5,14,.,CASSVRTSRETQYF,TGCGCCAGCAGCGTCCGGACTAGCAGGGAGACCCAGTACTTC
TRBV20-1,.,TRBJ2-3,12,many,CSARGARDTQYF,TGCAGTGCCAGAGGGGCCCGGGATACGCAGTATTTT
TRBV6-2/TRBV6-3,TRBD1,TRBJ1-5,15,few,CASSYSDRVHRPQHF,TGTGCCAGCAGTTACTCGGACAGGGTCCATCGGCCCCAGCATTTT
TRBV5-5,.,TRBJ1-4,17,.,CASSWGRPRATNEKLFF,TGTGCCAGCAGCTGGGGAAGGCCCCGAGCAACTAATGAAAAACTGTTTTTT
TRBV20-1,.,TRBJ2-5,10,.,CSALTLAQYF,TGCAGTGCCCTAACCCTGGCCCAGTACTTC
TRBV7-9,.,TRBJ1-1,14,few,CASSPQGLDTEAFF,TGTGCCAGCAGCCCACAGGGCCTGGACACTGAAGCTTTCTTT
TRBV12-3/TRBV12-4,.,TRBJ2-5,14,.,CASSFSVYQETQYF,TGTGCCAGCAGTTTTTCCGTGTACCAAGAGACCCAGTACTTC
TRBV24-1,.,TRBJ1-6,13,few,CATSLTENSPLHF,TGTGCCACCAGTTTAACCGAGAATTCACCCCTCCACTTT
TRBV7-2,.,TRBJ2-5,16,.,CASSLVRVVSSETQYF,TGTGCCAGCAGCTTAGTGCGGGTCGTAAGTTCAGAGACCCAGTACTTC
TRBV25-1,.,TRBJ1-6,13,.,CASSETQRSPLHF,TGTGCCAGCAGTGAAACACAGAGATCACCCCTCCACTTT
TRBV20-1,.,TRBJ1-1,14,few,CSARDPGALTEVFF,TGCAGTGCTAGAGATCCTGGGGCGCTGACTGAAGTTTTCTTT
TRBV4-1,.,TRBJ2-1,17,few,CASSLAAGGGGYNEQFF,TGCGCCAGCAGCCTTGCCGCCGGGGGCGGGGGTTACAATGAGCAGTTCTTC
TRBV20-1,TRBD2,TRBJ2-7,17,.,CSARGRTSGMELNEQYF,TGCAGTGCTAGAGGACGGACTAGCGGGATGGAACTGAACGAGCAGTACTTC
TRBV7-3,TRBD2,TRBJ2-3,18,.,CASSLSPNLAGSTDTQYF,TGTGCCAGCAGCTTAAGCCCTAACCTAGCGGGTTCCACAGATACGCAGTATTTT
TRBV7-3,TRBD1,TRBJ2-1,15,.,CASSQQGKGNNEQFF,TGTGCCAGCAGTCAACAGGGGAAAGGGAACAATGAGCAGTTCTTC
TRBV2,.,TRBJ1-5,15,few,CASSEAGAGYQPQHF,TGTGCCAGCAGTGAAGCGGGGGCAGGGTACCAGCCCCAGCATTTT
TRBV29-1,TRBD1,TRBJ1-1,13,few,CSVGQGWDTEAFF,TGCAGCGTGGGACAGGGTTGGGACACTGAAGCTTTCTTT
TRBV28,TRBD1,TRBJ2-7,15,few,CASSSATGGIYEQYF,TGTGCCAGCAGTTCCGCCACAGGGGGGATCTACGAGCAGTACTTC
TRBV7-2,TRBD2,TRBJ2-5,14,.,CASRPSGRQETQYF,TGTGCCAGCAGGCCTAGCGGGAGACAAGAGACCCAGTACTTC
TRBV24-1,.,TRBJ2-5,15,.,CATSDLLAGQETQYF,TGTGCCACCAGTGATTTGCTGGCGGGGCAAGAGACCCAGTACTTC
TRBV4-2,.,TRBJ1-5,17,.,CASSRTISFRGFQPQHF,TGTGCCAGCAGCCGGACAATCTCCTTCCGTGGTTTTCAGCCCCAGCATTTT
TRBV6-2/TRBV6-3,.,TRBJ2-3,13,.,CASTSGQGTIQYF,TGTGCCAGCACCTCCGGGCAGGGAACAATCCAGTATTTT
TRBV7-2,.,TRBJ1-5,17,.,CASSLVVTPLGNQPQHF,TGTGCCAGCAGCTTAGTGGTAACACCCCTCGGGAATCAGCCCCAGCATTTT
TRBV12-3/TRBV12-4,.,TRBJ1-2,12,.,CASSSSLHGYTF,TGTGCCAGCAGTTCAAGTCTACATGGCTACACCTTC
TRBV13,.,TRBJ1-4,14,few,CASSTTPTNEKLFF,TGTGCCAGCAGCACAACACCAACTAATGAAAAACTGTTTTTT
TRBV2,.,TRBJ2-3,15,.,CASPHLTESQDTQYF,TGTGCCAGCCCGCACCTGACAGAATCCCAAGATACGCAGTATTTT
TRBV29-1,TRBD2,TRBJ2-3,16,many,CSADPPGLAQTDTQYF,TGCAGCGCCGACCCACCGGGACTAGCCCAGACAGATACGCAGTATTTT
TRBV6-1,TRBD1,TRBJ2-7,15,few,CASILGQGVAYEQYF,TGTGCCAGCATCTTAGGACAGGGGGTTGCCTACGAGCAGTACTTC
TRBV19,TRBD2,TRBJ2-6,15,few,CASGPPRLAYNVLTF,TGTGCCAGTGGACCCCCGAGACTAGCCTACAACGTCCTGACTTTC
TRBV20-1,.,TRBJ2-3,16,.,CSAQARLETSTDTQYF,TGCAGTGCTCAAGCTAGGTTAGAAACTAGCACAGATACGCAGTATTTT
TRBV20-1,.,TRBJ2-7,14,few,CSARGNTLIYEQYF,TGCAGTGCTAGGGGGAATACCCTTATTTACGAGCAGTACTTC
TRBV12-3/TRBV12-4,TRBD2,TRBJ2-7,16,few,CASSHSPTSGGYEQYF,TGTGCCAGCAGTCACTCCCCGACTAGCGGGGGCTACGAGCAGTACTTC
TRBV4-1,.,TRBJ1-6,14,.,CASSDGQPNSPLHF,TGCGCCAGCAGCGACGGACAGCCGAATTCACCCCTCCACTTT
TRBV20-1,.,TRBJ1-5,13,few,CSARLGVNQPQHF,TGCAGTGCTAGATTAGGGGTAAATCAGCCCCAGCATTTT
TRBV6-5,.,TRBJ2-5,14,few,CASSSGAVVGTQYF,TGTGCCAGCAGTTCTGGAGCGGTCGTGGGGACCCAGTACTTC
TRBV24-1,TRBD2,TRBJ2-1,17,.,CATSDFGSAGVENEQFF,TGTGCCACCAGTGATTTCGGGTCGGCGGGGGTGGAGAATGAGCAGTTCTTC
TRBV7-9,.,TRBJ2-5,14,.,CASSSMGDRETQYF,TGTGCCAGCAGCTCCATGGGGGATAGGGAGACCCAGTACTTC
TRBV20-1,TRBD2,TRBJ2-3,20,.,CCARDYTSGGADPSRGTQYF,TGCTGTGCTAGAGATTACACTAGCGGGGGGGCCGACCCGAGTAGGGGGACGCAGTATTTT
TRBV20-1,.,TRBJ2-1,16,many,CSARGSSRGIYNEQFF,TGCAGTGCTAGAGGTTCGAGCAGAGGGATCTACAATGAGCAGTTCTTC
TRBV7-2,TRBD1,TRBJ1-2,14,.,CASSLDRGTWGYTF,TGTGCCAGCAGCTTGGACAGGGGAACCTGGGGCTACACCTTC
TRBV20-1,.,TRBJ2-5,12,few,CSASHRVKTQYF,TGCAGTGCTAGCCACAGGGTGAAGACCCAGTACTTC
TRBV7-2,.,TRBJ2-5,15,.,CASSLGSGVGRTQYF,TGTGCCAGCAGCTTAGGTTCGGGAGTTGGACGGACCCAGTACTTC
TRBV10-1,TRBD2,TRBJ2-7,16,many,CASSEAYGTSIYEQYF,TGCGCCAGCAGTGAGGCCTACGGGACTAGCATCTACGAGCAGTACTTC
TRBV29-1,TRBD1,TRBJ2-4,12,few,CSAGQSKNIQYF,TGCAGCGCGGGACAGAGCAAAAACATTCAGTACTTC
TRBV12-3/TRBV12-4,TRBD1,TRBJ2-2,17,.,CASRPGTGVLGTGELFF,TGTGCCAGCAGACCCGGGACAGGGGTTCTGGGGACCGGGGAGCTGTTTTTT